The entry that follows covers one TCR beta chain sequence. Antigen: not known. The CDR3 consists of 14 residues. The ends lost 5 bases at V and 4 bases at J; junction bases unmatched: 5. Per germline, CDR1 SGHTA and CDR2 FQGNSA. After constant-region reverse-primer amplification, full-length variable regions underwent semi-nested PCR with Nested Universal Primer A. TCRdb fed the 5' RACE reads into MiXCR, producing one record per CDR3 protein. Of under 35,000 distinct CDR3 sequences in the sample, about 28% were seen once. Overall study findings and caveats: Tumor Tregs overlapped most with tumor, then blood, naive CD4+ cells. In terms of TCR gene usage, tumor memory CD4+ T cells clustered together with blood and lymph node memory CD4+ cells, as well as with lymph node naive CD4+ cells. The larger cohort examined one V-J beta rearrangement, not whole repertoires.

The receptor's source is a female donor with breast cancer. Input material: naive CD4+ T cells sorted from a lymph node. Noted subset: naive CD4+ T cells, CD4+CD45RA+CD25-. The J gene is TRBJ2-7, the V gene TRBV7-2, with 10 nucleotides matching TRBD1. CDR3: CASSPGQGTYEQYF. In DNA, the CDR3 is TGTGCCAGCAGCCCGGGACAGGGGACTTACGAGCAGTACTTC. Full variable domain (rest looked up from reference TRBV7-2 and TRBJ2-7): GAGVSQSPSNKVTEKGKDVELRCDPISGHTALYWYRQSLGQGLEFLIYFQGNSAPDKSGLPSDRFSAERTGGSVSTLTIQRTQQEDSAVYLCASSPGQGTYEQYFGPGTRLTVT.